This passage covers 21 T cell receptor beta chains from one sample sequenced in a study of shared clonotypes between healthy human individuals. Generated by immunoSEQ multiplex PCR, the TCRdb table keeps only in-frame clones and is missing some. The sample shows about 460,000 clones, roughly three quarters of them seen only once. The specimen was PBMCs. The receptors stem from a woman aged 40 to 49 in good health. Some clones in this sample may be carry-over from other donors' samples.

The rearrangement links TRBV5-1 to TRBJ2-2, with 9 bases aligning to TRBD2. Germline CDR1 reads SGHRS; CDR2 reads YFSETQ. CDR3 size: 15 residues. V lost 3 bases to trimming and J lost 6 bases; unmatched junction nucleotides: 6. The chain's CDR3 is CASSSLAGVAGELFF. The DNA of the CDR3 is TGCGCCAGCAGCTCTTTAGCGGGAGTGGCCGGGGAGCTGTTTTTT.

Comment on this clone: A much larger clone differs by one base, so this may be a read error. The chain couples TRBV27 to TRBJ2-1; D is uncertain. The CDR3 has 16 residues. Trimming removed 3 bases from V and 1 base from J, with 13 bases in between. In germline, CDR1 is MNHEY, CDR2 SMNVEV (reference sequence). This CDR3 reads CASSFRNRSSYNEQFF. CDR3 sequence (DNA): TGTGCCAGCAGTTTCCGGAACAGATCATCCTACAATGAGCAGTTCTTC.

The genes are TRBV11-3 and TRBJ2-2, with 12 bases identical to TRBD2. Per germline, CDR1 SGHNT and CDR2 YENEEA. The CDR3 loop spans 16 amino acids. Germline trimming cut 5 bases from V and 3 bases from J; bases unmatched to any gene: 4. CDR3: CASSPRLAGDTGELFF. In DNA form, the CDR3 reads TGTGCCAGCAGCCCCCGACTAGCGGGAGACACCGGGGAGCTGTTTTTT.

The genes are TRBV30 and TRBJ2-2, with 9 bases identical to TRBD2. This CDR3 contains 20 residues. The V segment lost 4 bases and the J segment 2 bases; nucleotides outside the gene matches: 20. Germline lookup yields CDR1 GTSNPN and CDR2 SVGIG (reference sequence). The CDR3 DNA is TGTGCCTGGATTCGGACTAGCGACCCCCCGCAAGAGATAAACACCGGGGAGCTGTTTTTT. Protein product: CAWIRTSDPPQEINTGELFF.

This clone was detected once. This chain uses TRBV4-1 with TRBJ2-7, with D tentatively TRBD2 (5 bases). The germline V gene has CDR1 MGHRA and CDR2 YSYEKL. The CDR3 consists of 14 residues. Between the trimmed V and J ends, which lost 7 bases and 1 base, there was a span of 14 bases. The CDR3 is CASKSGPTSYEQYF. Here the CDR3 DNA reads TGCGCCAGCAAGAGCGGCCCCACTTCCTACGAGCAGTACTTC.

This chain joins TRBV6-1 and TRBJ2-1; no definite D call. The CDR3 consists of 16 residues. V lost 6 bases to trimming and J lost 2 bases, with 17 bases between them. Germline V CDR1 and CDR2: MNHNS, SASEGT. Here the CDR3 reads CASRESPARTYNEQFF. CDR3 in DNA: TGTGCCAGCAGGGAAAGTCCGGCGAGGACCTACAATGAGCAGTTCTTC.

This clone was detected a few times. This rearrangement joins TRBV30 to TRBJ2-3, with D perhaps given as TRBD1 or TRBD2 (5 bases each). V lost 0 bases, J lost 7 bases, and 8 bases lay in between. This CDR3 is 12 amino acids long. CDR1 is GTSNPN, CDR2 SVGIG, per germline (reference sequence). CDR3 sequence: CAWSVSGHTQYF. CDR3 nucleotides: TGTGCCTGGAGTGTATCGGGACATACGCAGTATTTT. The full variable domain, its missing parts supplied by reference TRBV30 and TRBJ2-3, is SQTIHQWPATLVQPVGSPLSLECTVEGTSNPNLYWYRQAAGRGLQLLFYSVGIGQISSEVPQNLSASRPQDRQFILSSKKLLLSDSGFYLCAWSVSGHTQYFGPGTRLTVL.

CDR3 DNA sequence: TGTGCCAGCAGTGAGGATAGCTTCGACGGGGAGCTGTTTTTT. Translated, it gives CASSEDSFDGELFF. J is TRBJ2-2 and V is TRBV6-4; D gene ambiguous. Trimming removed 3 bases from V and 7 bases from J, with 12 bases in between. The CDR3 has 14 residues. CDR1 and CDR2 (germline): MRHNA, SNTAGT.

This chain uses TRBV5-6 with TRBJ2-1, with D possibly matching TRBD1 (5 bases). V lost 4 bases and J lost 3, with 23 bases in between. CDR3 length: 18 amino acids. Germline CDR1 SGHDT, CDR2 YYEEEE. The CDR3 region is CASSEVRLGLDNYNEQFF. CDR3 DNA: TGTGCCAGCAGCGAAGTCCGTCTGGGGCTAGATAACTACAATGAGCAGTTCTTC.

Comments on this clone: Possible read error: a much larger clone is one base away. The sample carries other DNA sequences with the same CDR3. The chain uses TRBV7-7 and TRBJ2-3; D gene uncertain. CDR3 length: 13 amino acids. Looked up from germline, CDR1 is SSHAT and CDR2 is FNYEAQ (reference sequence). The CDR3 DNA is TGTGCTAGCAGCTTTAGGGTAGAAGATACGCAGTATTTT. Translated: CASSFRVEDTQYF.

The table lists this clone with a count of one. This likely came from a read error, as a far larger clone is one base away. Other DNA variants within this sample encode the same CDR3. This CDR3 is CASSRQREADTQYF. CDR3 bases: TGTGCCAGCAGCAGGCAGCGGGAGGCAGATACGCAGTACTTT. V and J are TRBV28 and TRBJ2-3; the match to TRBD2 covers 9 bases. Germline lookup yields CDR1 MDHEN and CDR2 SYDVKM. The CDR3 totals 14 residues.

This clone has more than one count but fewer than ten. This chain connects TRBV6-1 to TRBJ1-1; D is unclear. This CDR3 has 11 residues. V was clipped by 6 bases and J by 2 bases, with 4 bases between them. Germline V gives CDR1 MNHNS, CDR2 SASEGT. The chain's CDR3 is CASRANTEAFF. CDR3 nucleotides: TGTGCCAGCAGGGCCAACACTGAAGCTTTCTTT.

This clone appeared once. This chain uses TRBV28 with TRBJ2-3, with 11 bases fitting TRBD2. Germline V lookup: CDR1 MDHEN, CDR2 SYDVKM. V lost 4 bases, J lost 4 bases, and 4 bases stayed unmatched. CDR3 length equals 15 residues. This chain's CDR3 is CASSSTSGISDTQYF. In nucleotides, the CDR3 is TGTGCCAGCAGTTCGACTAGCGGGATCTCAGATACGCAGTATTTT.

About this clone: A single base is all that separates this from a far larger clone, so a read error is likely. The J gene is TRBJ2-7, the V gene TRBV28, with D unclear. With 8 bases removed from V and 4 bases from J, the gap between germline ends came to 9 bases. The germline V gene encodes CDR1 MDHEN and CDR2 SYDVKM. This CDR3 is built from 11 residues. CDR3 bases: TGTGCCAGCGCGGCGATTTACGAGCAGTACTTC. Protein: CASAAIYEQYF.

This chain uses TRBV5-5 with TRBJ1-5, with TRBD1 as a possible D gene (6 bases). In germline, CDR1 is SGHKS, CDR2 YYEKEE (reference sequence). The V end lost 4 bases, the J end lost 6 bases, and 14 bases lay between the germline ends. This CDR3 has 14 amino acids. The CDR3 here is CASSTRQERQPQHF. DNA for the CDR3: TGTGCCAGCAGCACACGACAGGAGCGTCAGCCCCAGCATTTT.

This clone was found a few times. The chain has TRBV7-2 and TRBJ2-7; D might be TRBD2 (5 bases). Per the germline V gene, CDR1 is SGHTA and CDR2 is FQGNSA. The ends were cut back, 5 bases at V and 1 base at J, with 12 bases in the middle. The CDR3 has 14 amino acids. DNA of the CDR3: TGTGCCAGCAGCCGAGACCCGGGATCCTACGAGCAGTACTTC. Encoded protein: CASSRDPGSYEQYF.

Concerning this clone itself: With a far larger clone one base away, a read error is the likely cause. The chain joins TRBV5-1 to TRBJ2-5; 12 bases line up with TRBD1. The V and J ends lost 4 bases and 9 bases, in that order; junction bases with no gene match: 16. This CDR3 is 17 amino acids long. In germline, CDR1 is SGHRS, CDR2 YFSETQ. The CDR3 loop reads CASSPRPGTGGLEAQYF. The CDR3 coding sequence is TGCGCCAGCAGCCCGCGTCCCGGGACAGGGGGCCTCGAGGCCCAGTACTTC.

The genes are TRBV5-1 and TRBJ2-3; possible D gene TRBD2, 6 bases. Germline values: CDR1 SGHRS, CDR2 YFSETQ. The CDR3 totals 17 residues. Trimming took off 0 bases at V and 2 bases at J, with 16 bases between the two ends. In nucleotides, the CDR3 is TGCGCCAGCAGCTTGGGGGTCGGCGGGACGGTCACAGATACGCAGTATTTT. Translation gives CASSLGVGGTVTDTQYF.

This clone was counted ten times or more. The chain combines TRBV18 with TRBJ2-6; 12 bases line up with TRBD2. The length of the CDR3 is 19 residues. Germline V gene data show CDR1 as KGHSH and CDR2 as LQKENI. Trimming at V came to 3 bases and at J to 1 base, leaving 7 bases not matched to a gene. The CDR3 region is CASSPLGLAGSSGANVLTF. In DNA, the CDR3 is TGTGCCAGCTCACCCCTGGGACTAGCGGGTTCGTCTGGGGCCAACGTCCTGACTTTC.

This clone was seen at least ten times. Other nucleotide sequences from this sample produce the same CDR3. The rearrangement joins TRBV30 to TRBJ2-3; 13 nucleotides align to TRBD2. Trimming took 2 bases from V and 8 from J; bases not matched to a gene: 10. Germline V gene lookup returns CDR1 GTSNPN and CDR2 SVGIG (reference sequence). This CDR3 spans 16 amino acids. The CDR3 bases are TGTGCCTGGAGTCTCGGGACTAGCGGGATAGGGGGTACGCAGTATTTT. Its protein product is CAWSLGTSGIGGTQYF.

The V gene is TRBV5-8, the J gene TRBJ2-1; 9 bases agree with TRBD2. Germline trimming cut 0 bases from V and 15 bases from J; bases unmatched to any gene: 10. CDR1 is SGHTS, CDR2 YDEGEE, per germline. The CDR3 contains 14 residues. As DNA, the CDR3 is TGTGCCAGCAGCTTGGAGACTAGCGGAGCAGGTCGGTTCTTC. Protein product: CASSLETSGAGRFF.